The 20 T cell receptor beta chains given below trace back to one sample, sequenced in a study of blood T cell repertoires in COVID-19 (TCRdb year 2020). The method behind the library was the immunoSEQ multiplex PCR assay. The immuneACCESS repertoire file appears here via TCRdb, limited to in-frame rearrangements. These files lack a portion of the clones; in checked studies, under half of the deficit traces to unresolved V genes, and the cause of the others is not known. For this sample there are 200,000 to 250,000 clones; approximately 82% appear just once. The ten top clones hold 15% of the sample. Sample: PBMCs or T cells enriched from blood (not recorded which). Receptors originate from a man aged 35-49 years who had recovered from COVID-19.

The V gene is TRBV6-5, the J gene TRBJ1-2; a weak D match, TRBD1 (6 bases). V was cut by 9 bases and J by 2 bases, with 13 bases left in between. There are 13 residues in the CDR3. CDR1 and CDR2 (germline): MNHEY, SVGAGI. The CDR3 loop reads CASRRDINYGYTF. The DNA of the CDR3 is TGTGCCAGTAGACGGGACATCAACTATGGCTACACCTTC.

This chain connects TRBV3-1 (or the pseudogene TRBV3-2) to TRBJ1-2; 8 bases are shared with TRBD1. The germline CDR1 and CDR2 sequences are LGHDT and YNNKEL (reference sequence). V lost 2 bases to trimming and J lost 2 bases; unmatched junction nucleotides: 10. CDR3 size: 17 residues. The CDR3, as DNA: TGTGCCAGCAGCCAATTAAACCCGGGACAGGAGAACTATGGCTACACCTTC. Protein product: CASSQLNPGQENYGYTF.

The chain carries TRBV14 and TRBJ1-2; D uncertain. This CDR3 has 13 amino acids. CDR1 SGHDN and CDR2 FVKESK come from the germline V gene. The V end lost 3 bases, the J end lost 0 bases, and 5 bases lay between the germline ends. The CDR3 coding sequence is TGTGCCAGCAGCCACTTCTCTAACTATGGCTACACCTTC. This gives the protein CASSHFSNYGYTF.

Notes on this clone: In the same sample, other DNA sequences code for this CDR3. V usage is TRBV7-6 and J usage is TRBJ2-5; 7 bases are a match to TRBD2. CDR1 and CDR2 (germline): SGHVS, FNYEAQ. This CDR3 has 16 residues. J lost 1 base, V lost 0 bases, and 5 bases had no gene match. Here the CDR3 DNA reads TGTGCCAGCAGCTTAGCTGGCGGGGGTTCCCAAGAGACCCAGTACTTC. It yields the protein CASSLAGGGSQETQYF.

The chain uses TRBV27 and TRBJ2-2, with TRBD1 matching over 9 bases. The CDR3 has 14 residues. Looked up from germline, CDR1 is MNHEY and CDR2 is SMNVEV (reference sequence). Unmatched junction bases numbered 3, after V lost 9 bases and J lost 1 base. CDR3 nucleotides: TGTGCCAGTAGGGGACAGGGGAACACCGGGGAGCTGTTTTTT. Translating it yields CASRGQGNTGELFF.

V gene TRBV10-1 combines with J gene TRBJ2-7, with a possible D match to TRBD2 (5 bases). CDR3 length equals 12 residues. Germline CDR1 is WNHNN and CDR2 is SYGVQD (reference sequence). V was shortened by 2 bases and J by 3 bases, with 5 bases between the two germline ends. The CDR3 spells CASSEGSYEQYF. DNA for the CDR3: TGCGCCAGCAGTGAGGGGAGCTACGAGCAGTACTTC.

The rearrangement links TRBV27 to TRBJ2-7, with 11 nucleotides matching TRBD1. From germline, CDR1 is MNHEY and CDR2 SMNVEV (reference sequence). CDR3 length: 16 amino acids. V shed 3 bases, J shed 2 bases, and the junction held 6 bases outside the gene matches. In DNA form, the CDR3 reads TGTGCCAGCAGTTTCTCACCGGGACAGGGGGCCTACGAGCAGTACTTC. It encodes CASSFSPGQGAYEQYF.

The chain couples TRBV5-1 to TRBJ2-7, with 9 bases aligning to TRBD2. This CDR3 region has 15 residues. The junction had 7 bases not matched to a gene; V was cut back by 2 bases and J by 4 bases. Germline V gives CDR1 SGHRS, CDR2 YFSETQ. The CDR3 DNA is TGCGCCAGCAGCTTTCGCGCTAGCGGGACATACGAGCAGTACTTC. Its translation is CASSFRASGTYEQYF.

The chain employs TRBV27 and TRBJ2-7; 10 positions match TRBD2. Per germline, CDR1 MNHEY and CDR2 SMNVEV (reference sequence). The CDR3 has 13 amino acids. The ends lost 7 bases at V and 4 bases at J; junction bases unmatched: 4. The chain's CDR3 is CASTASGSYEQYF. CDR3 sequence (DNA): TGTGCCAGCACCGCTAGCGGGAGTTACGAGCAGTACTTC.

The V call is TRBV3-1 (or the pseudogene TRBV3-2), the J call TRBJ1-3, with D tentatively TRBD1 (5 bases). CDR3 length: 13 amino acids. V was trimmed by 0 bases and J by 9 bases, leaving 9 bases between them. Germline V gene sequence: CDR1 LGHDT, CDR2 YNNKEL (reference sequence). This CDR3 reads CASSQEPTATIYF. CDR3 coding DNA: TGTGCCAGCAGCCAAGAACCGACAGCCACCATATATTTT.

Written as DNA, the CDR3 is TGTGCCAGCAGTTACCGGGGGACAGGGGGTAACACTGAAGCTTTCTTT. Protein: CASSYRGTGGNTEAFF. The V gene is TRBV6-5, the J gene TRBJ1-1, with 11 bases fitting TRBD1. CDR1 and CDR2 from the germline V gene are MNHEY and SVGAGI. Germline trimming cut 2 bases from V and 2 bases from J; bases unmatched to any gene: 4. The CDR3 contains 16 residues.

The chain uses TRBV15 and TRBJ2-1; perhaps TRBD2 as D (6 bases). The V end lost 5 bases, the J end lost 7 bases, and 15 bases lay between the germline ends. The CDR3 is 14 amino acids. CDR1 is LNHNV, CDR2 YYDKDF, per germline (reference sequence). The CDR3 nucleotides are TGTGCCACCAGCGTGGGAGGCATGATTAATGAGCAGTTCTTC. Amino acids: CATSVGGMINEQFF.

The CDR3 DNA sequence: TGTGCCAGCAGCAAAACAGGGTATCAAGAGACCCAGTACTTC. Its translation: CASSKTGYQETQYF. The chain links TRBV7-2 to TRBJ2-5; maybe TRBD1 (6 bases). Germline values: CDR1 SGHTA, CDR2 FQGNSA. V was clipped by 5 bases and J by 2 bases, with 12 bases between them. The CDR3 covers 14 residues.

This chain links TRBV9 with TRBJ1-1, with TRBD1 as a possible D gene (6 bases). The CDR3 runs to 15 residues. Trimming cost V 3 bases and J 3 bases, with 15 bases left between them. The germline CDR1 and CDR2 sequences are SGDLS and YYNGEE. The CDR3 DNA follows: TGTGCCAGCAGCGGGAGTAGGGGGTGGGACACTGAAGCTTTCTTT. It codes for CASSGSRGWDTEAFF.

V usage is TRBV28 and J usage is TRBJ1-1, with 10 bases lining up with TRBD1. V trimming: 9 bases; J trimming: 4 bases; junction bases outside the gene matches: 5. CDR1 and CDR2 (germline): MDHEN, SYDVKM. The CDR3 sequence is 13 residues long. Here the CDR3 reads CASQRDRGTEAFF. The CDR3 DNA follows: TGTGCCAGTCAACGGGACAGGGGCACTGAAGCTTTCTTT.

The sample holds one count of this clone. V and J are TRBV7-6 and TRBJ2-5; TRBD2 matches at 7 bases. Germline CDR1 is SGHVS and CDR2 is FNYEAQ. This CDR3 comprises 17 residues. V dropped 1 base and J dropped 0; count of bases not matched to a gene: 8. The CDR3 DNA follows: TGTGCCAGCAGCTTAGAGGGATCTAGCGGCTACCAAGAGACCCAGTACTTC. Amino acid sequence: CASSLEGSSGYQETQYF.

This clone was counted only a few times. The CDR3 here is CVTIGGSDGNTIYF. CDR3 nucleotide sequence: TGTGTCACGATTGGGGGCTCTGATGGAAACACCATATATTTT. The chain links TRBV10-3 to TRBJ1-3, with TRBD1 as a possible D gene (6 bases). This CDR3 contains 14 residues. The germline V gene encodes CDR1 ENHRY and CDR2 SYGVKD.

V is TRBV28 and J is TRBJ1-1, with 7 bases identical to TRBD1. The V gene's germline CDR1 is MDHEN and CDR2 SYDVKM. V lost 3 bases and J lost 1; bases outside the gene matches: 8. This CDR3 is 16 amino acids long. Written as DNA, the CDR3 is TGTGCCAGCAGTTTCCCGCTCAGGACAGGGAACACTGAAGCTTTCTTT. Protein product: CASSFPLRTGNTEAFF.

The chain employs TRBV5-4 and TRBJ1-2; tentatively, D is TRBD1 (6 bases). V was pared by 1 base and J by 8 bases, with 12 bases between. Germline CDR1 reads SGHNT; CDR2 reads YYREEE (reference sequence). CDR3 length: 13 residues. The CDR3 DNA reads TGTGCCAGCAGCTTGCAGGGGAGTGCGGGCTACACCTTC. Encoded protein: CASSLQGSAGYTF.

The chain uses TRBV6-1 and TRBJ2-7, with D possibly matching TRBD2 (6 bases). The CDR3 is 15 residues long. Trimming took off 2 bases at V and 2 bases at J, with 13 bases between the two ends. Germline CDR1 reads MNHNS; CDR2 reads SASEGT. CDR3 sequence (DNA): TGTGCCAGCAGTGAACGCGGGGACGATCCCTACGAGCAGTACTTC. Protein: CASSERGDDPYEQYF.